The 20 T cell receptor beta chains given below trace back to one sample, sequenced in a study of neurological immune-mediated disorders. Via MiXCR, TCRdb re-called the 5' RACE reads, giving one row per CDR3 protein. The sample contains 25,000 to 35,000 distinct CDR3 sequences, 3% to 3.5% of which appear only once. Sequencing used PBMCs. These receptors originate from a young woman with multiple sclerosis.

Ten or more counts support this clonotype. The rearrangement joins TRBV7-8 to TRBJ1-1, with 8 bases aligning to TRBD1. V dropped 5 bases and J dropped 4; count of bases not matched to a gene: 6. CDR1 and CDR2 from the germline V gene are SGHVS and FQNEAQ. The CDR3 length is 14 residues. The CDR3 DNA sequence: TGTGCCAGCAGCGCCCGACAGGGGCTCACTGAAGCTTTCTTT. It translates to CASSARQGLTEAFF.

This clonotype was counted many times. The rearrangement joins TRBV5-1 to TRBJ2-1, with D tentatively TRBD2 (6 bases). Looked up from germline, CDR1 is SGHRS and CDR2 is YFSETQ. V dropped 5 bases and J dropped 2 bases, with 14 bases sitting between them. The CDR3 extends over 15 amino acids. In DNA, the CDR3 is TGCGCCAGCAGAACCGGGACTTACGCCTACAATGAGCAGTTCTTC. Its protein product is CASRTGTYAYNEQFF.

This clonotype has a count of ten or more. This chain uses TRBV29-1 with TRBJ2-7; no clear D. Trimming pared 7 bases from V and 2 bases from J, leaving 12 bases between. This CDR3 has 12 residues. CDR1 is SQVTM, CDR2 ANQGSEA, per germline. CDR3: CSARTPTYEQYF. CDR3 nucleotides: TGCAGCGCGCGGACGCCGACCTACGAGCAGTACTTC.

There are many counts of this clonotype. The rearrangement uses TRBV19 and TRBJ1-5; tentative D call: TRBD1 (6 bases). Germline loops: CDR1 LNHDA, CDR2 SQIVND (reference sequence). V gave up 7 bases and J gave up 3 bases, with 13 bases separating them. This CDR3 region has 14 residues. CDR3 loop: CASNVRGHNQPQHF. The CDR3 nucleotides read TGTGCCAGTAACGTCAGGGGTCACAATCAGCCCCAGCATTTT.

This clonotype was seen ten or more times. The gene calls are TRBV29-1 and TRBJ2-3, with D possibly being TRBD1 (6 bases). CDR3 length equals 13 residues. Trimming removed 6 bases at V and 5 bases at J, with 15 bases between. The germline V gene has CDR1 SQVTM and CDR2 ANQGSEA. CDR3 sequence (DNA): TGCAGCGTAACAGGACAGAATGGAGATACGCAGTATTTT. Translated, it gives CSVTGQNGDTQYF.

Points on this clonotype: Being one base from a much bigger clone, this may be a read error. The CDR3 protein is CANSDRTSAKQFF. The CDR3 coding sequence is TGCGCCAACAGTGATAGGACTAGCGCCAAGCAGTTCTTC. This chain links TRBV10-1 with TRBJ2-1, with 9 bases matching TRBD2. This CDR3 spans 13 amino acids. Germline CDR1 is WNHNN and CDR2 is SYGVQD (reference sequence).

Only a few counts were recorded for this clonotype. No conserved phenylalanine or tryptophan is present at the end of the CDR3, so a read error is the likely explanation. In DNA form, the CDR3 reads TGTGCCAGCAGTTCGGGACTAGCCAAAAACATTCAGTACAAC. Protein: CASSSGLAKNIQYN. The V gene is TRBV12-3 or TRBV12-4, the J gene TRBJ2-4, with a tentative D call TRBD2 (6 bases). The V end lost 4 bases, the J end lost 0 bases, and 7 bases lay between the germline ends. The CDR3 contains 14 residues.

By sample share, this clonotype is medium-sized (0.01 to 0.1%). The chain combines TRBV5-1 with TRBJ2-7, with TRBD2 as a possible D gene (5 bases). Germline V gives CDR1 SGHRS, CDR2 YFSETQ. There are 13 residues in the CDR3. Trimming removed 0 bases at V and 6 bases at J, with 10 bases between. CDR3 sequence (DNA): TGCGCCAGCAGCTTGGCCGGGGTGCCCGAGCAGTACTTC. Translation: CASSLAGVPEQYF. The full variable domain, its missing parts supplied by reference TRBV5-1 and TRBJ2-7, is KAGVTQTPRYLIKTRGQQVTLSCSPISGHRSVSWYQQTPGQGLQFLFEYFSETQRNKGNFPGRFSGRQFSNSRSEMNVSTLELGDSALYLCASSLAGVPEQYFGPGTRLTVT.

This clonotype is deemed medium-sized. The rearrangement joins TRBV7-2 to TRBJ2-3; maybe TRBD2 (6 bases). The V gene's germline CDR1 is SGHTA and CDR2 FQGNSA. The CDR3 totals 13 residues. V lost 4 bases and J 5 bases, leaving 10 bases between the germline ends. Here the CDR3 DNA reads TGTGCCAGCAGCTCCGTGGGGGGAGATACGCAGTATTTT. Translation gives CASSSVGGDTQYF.

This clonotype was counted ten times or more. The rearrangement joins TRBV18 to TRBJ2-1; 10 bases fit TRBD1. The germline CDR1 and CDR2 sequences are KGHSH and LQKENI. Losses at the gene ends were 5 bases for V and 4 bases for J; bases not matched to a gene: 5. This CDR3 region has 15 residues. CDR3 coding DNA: TGTGCCAGCTCAGTGACAGGGGGCGCTTACAATGAGCAGTTCTTC. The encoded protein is CASSVTGGAYNEQFF. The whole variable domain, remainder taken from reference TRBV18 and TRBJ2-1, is NAGVMQNPRHLVRRRGQEARLRCSPMKGHSHVYWYRQLPEEGLKFMVYLQKENIIDESGMPKERFSAEFPKEGPSILRIQQVVRGDSAAYFCASSVTGGAYNEQFFGPGTRLTVL.

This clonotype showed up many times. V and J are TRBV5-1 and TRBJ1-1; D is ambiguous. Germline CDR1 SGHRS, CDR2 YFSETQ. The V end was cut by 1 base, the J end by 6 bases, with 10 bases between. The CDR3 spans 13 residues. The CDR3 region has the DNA TGCGCCAGCAGCTTGATAACGGACGCTGAAGCTTTCTTT. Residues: CASSLITDAEAFF.

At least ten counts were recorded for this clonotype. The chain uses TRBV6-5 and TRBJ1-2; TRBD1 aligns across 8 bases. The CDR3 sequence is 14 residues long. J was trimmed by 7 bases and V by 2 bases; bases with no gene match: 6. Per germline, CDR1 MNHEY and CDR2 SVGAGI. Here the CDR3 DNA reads TGTGCCAGCAGTTACAGAACAGGGGGTTCTGGCTACACCTTC. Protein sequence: CASSYRTGGSGYTF.

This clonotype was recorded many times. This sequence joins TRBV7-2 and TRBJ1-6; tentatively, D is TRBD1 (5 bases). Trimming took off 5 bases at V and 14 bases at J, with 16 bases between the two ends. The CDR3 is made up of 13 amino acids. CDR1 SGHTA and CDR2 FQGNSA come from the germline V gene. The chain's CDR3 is CASSRRGLGSLHF. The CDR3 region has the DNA TGTGCCAGCAGCCGCCGGGGCCTCGGCTCCCTCCACTTT.

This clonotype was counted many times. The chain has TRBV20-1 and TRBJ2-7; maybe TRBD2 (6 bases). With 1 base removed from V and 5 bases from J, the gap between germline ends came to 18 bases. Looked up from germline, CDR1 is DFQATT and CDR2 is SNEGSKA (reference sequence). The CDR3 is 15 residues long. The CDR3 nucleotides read TGCAGTGCTAGAGTCCTAGCGCGGGGAGGCAACGAGCAGTACTTC. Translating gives CSARVLARGGNEQYF.

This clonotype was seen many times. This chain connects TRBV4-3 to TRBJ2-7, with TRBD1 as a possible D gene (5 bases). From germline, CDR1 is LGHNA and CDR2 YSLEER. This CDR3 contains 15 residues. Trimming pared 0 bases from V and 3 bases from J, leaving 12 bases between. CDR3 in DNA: TGCGCCAGCAGCCAAGAATCGGACATGTACTACGAGCAGTACTTC. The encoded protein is CASSQESDMYYEQYF.

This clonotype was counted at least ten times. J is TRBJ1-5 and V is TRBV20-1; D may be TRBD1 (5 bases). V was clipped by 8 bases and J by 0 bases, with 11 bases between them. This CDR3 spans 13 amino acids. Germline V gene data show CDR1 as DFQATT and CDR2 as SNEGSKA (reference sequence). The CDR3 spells CSWGGGSNQPQHF. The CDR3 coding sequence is TGCAGTTGGGGTGGGGGTAGCAATCAGCCCCAGCATTTT.

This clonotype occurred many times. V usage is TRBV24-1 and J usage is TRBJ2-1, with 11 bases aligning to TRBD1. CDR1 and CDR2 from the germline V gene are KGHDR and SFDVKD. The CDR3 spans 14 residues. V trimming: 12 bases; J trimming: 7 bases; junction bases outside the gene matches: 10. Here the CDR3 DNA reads TGTGCCGTTTCCGGGACAGGGGGTAGGAATGAGCAGTTCTTC. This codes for CAVSGTGGRNEQFF.

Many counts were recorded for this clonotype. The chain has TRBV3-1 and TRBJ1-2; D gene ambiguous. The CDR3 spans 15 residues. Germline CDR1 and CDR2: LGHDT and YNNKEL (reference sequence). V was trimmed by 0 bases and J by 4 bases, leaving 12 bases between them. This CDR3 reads CASSQDPTATYGYTF. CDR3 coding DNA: TGTGCCAGCAGCCAAGATCCAACCGCAACCTATGGCTACACCTTC.

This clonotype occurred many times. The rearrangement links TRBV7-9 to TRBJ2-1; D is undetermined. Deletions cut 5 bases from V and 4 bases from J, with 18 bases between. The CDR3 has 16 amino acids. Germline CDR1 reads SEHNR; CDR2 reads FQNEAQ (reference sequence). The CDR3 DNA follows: TGTGCCAGCAGCCCCTCTCTCGTACCTATTTACAATGAGCAGTTCTTC. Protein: CASSPSLVPIYNEQFF. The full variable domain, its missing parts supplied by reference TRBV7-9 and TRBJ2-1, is DTGVSQNPRHKITKRGQNVTFRCDPISEHNRLYWYRQTLGQGPEFLTYFQNEAQLEKSRLLSDRFSAERPKGSFSTLEIQRTEQGDSAMYLCASSPSLVPIYNEQFFGPGTRLTVL.

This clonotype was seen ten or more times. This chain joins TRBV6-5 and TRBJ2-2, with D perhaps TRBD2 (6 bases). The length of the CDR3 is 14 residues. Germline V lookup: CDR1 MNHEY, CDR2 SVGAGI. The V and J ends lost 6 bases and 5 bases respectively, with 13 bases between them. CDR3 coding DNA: TGTGCCAGCAGACGGGACTGGCGAACCGGGGAGCTGTTTTTT. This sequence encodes CASRRDWRTGELFF.